A selection of T cell receptor beta chains follows, all from one sample in a study of beta chain features in type 1 diabetes. Clones were read by immunoSEQ multiplex PCR, and TCRdb kept only the in-frame ones, dropping some. This sample has a few hundred thousand clones, with approximately 11% found just once. The sequenced sample consisted of naive CD4+ T cells from blood. The receptors derive from a woman aged 25 to 39 in good health. The CDR3 runs from the conserved cysteine through the conserved F or W. A D gene is named only where the DNA matches it firmly. Clone size is given for some rows only: seen once, a few or many times, or a class if the clone is expanded.

j_gene	d_gene	abundance	v_gene	CDR3nt	CDR3aa
TRBJ2-7	NA	NA	TRBV28	TGTGCCAGCAGTTCGCCCCATGGGACTTTTACCTACGAGCAGTACTTC	CASSSPHGTFTYEQYF
TRBJ2-6	TRBD1	NA	TRBV13	TGTGCCAGCAGCTTAAGGGGGCATGGGGGGGCCAACGTCCTGACTTTC	CASSLRGHGGANVLTF
TRBJ2-1	NA	few	TRBV11-2	TGTGCCAGCAGCTTAGTGGGCTATCAAAACAATGAGCAGTTCTTC	CASSLVGYQNNEQFF
TRBJ2-1	TRBD1	few	TRBV5-8	TGTGCCAGCAGCCCCGGGACAGGGGGCATTCTCGTCGATGAGCAGTTCTTC	CASSPGTGGILVDEQFF
TRBJ2-7	NA	few	TRBV6-6	TGTGCCAGCAGCCGTGACAGGATTTACGAGCAGTACTTC	CASSRDRIYEQYF
TRBJ2-6	NA	NA	TRBV18	TGTGCCAGCTCACCACCTTCCAGGGTAGCTGGGGCCAACGTCCTGACTTTC	CASSPPSRVAGANVLTF
TRBJ2-1	NA	NA	TRBV2	TGTGCCAGCATTGGTAGCGGCCTTTTCTACAATGAGCAGTTCTTC	CASIGSGLFYNEQFF
TRBJ2-7	TRBD2	few	TRBV7-2	TGTGCCAGCAGCCAGTCGGGGGGGAGGTACGAGCAGTACTTC	CASSQSGGRYEQYF
TRBJ2-1	NA	few	TRBV11-2	TGTGCCAGCAGCTTAAGAGATAGTAGACAGGCCTCCTACAATGAGCAGTTCTTC	CASSLRDSRQASYNEQFF
TRBJ2-5	TRBD2	NA	TRBV6-1	TGTGCCAGCAGGCGGACTAGCGGGAGTTCTGAGACCCAGTACTTC	CASRRTSGSSETQYF
TRBJ1-1	TRBD1	few	TRBV28	TGTGCCAGCATCACGGGACAGGGGAACACTGAAGCTTTCTTT	CASITGQGNTEAFF
TRBJ2-3	NA	few	TRBV6-1	TGTGCCAGCAGTGAAGCTTCAGGGGCCCGCACAGATACGCAGTATTTT	CASSEASGARTDTQYF
TRBJ2-2	NA	NA	TRBV29-1	TGCAGCGTAACCCCCGAAGGGAGCTCCGGGGAGCTGTTTTTT	CSVTPEGSSGELFF
TRBJ1-5	NA	NA	TRBV5-6	TGTGCCAGCAGCTTGTTGGCAGGGCGAGAGGTCCAGCCCCAGCATTTT	CASSLLAGREVQPQHF
TRBJ2-3	TRBD2	NA	TRBV7-8	TGTGCCAGCAGCTTAATTGGGACTAGCGGGAGCACAGATACGCAGTATTTT	CASSLIGTSGSTDTQYF
TRBJ2-7	NA	few	TRBV28	TGTGCCAGCAGTTTTCTGGAGGGCTCCTACGAGCAGTACTTC	CASSFLEGSYEQYF
TRBJ2-7	TRBD1	NA	TRBV5-1	TGCGCCAGCAGCTCTGGACAGGCCGAGCAGTACTTC	CASSSGQAEQYF
TRBJ1-5	TRBD1	few	TRBV2	TGTGCCAGCAGCGATACAGGGGGCGATCAGCCCCAGCATTTT	CASSDTGGDQPQHF
TRBJ2-3	TRBD2	few	TRBV18	TGTGCCAGCTCACCACCCCTAGCGGGAGTACCAGCAGATACGCAGTATTTT	CASSPPLAGVPADTQYF
TRBJ2-3	NA	few	TRBV4-3	TGCGCCAGCAGCCAGTCCGCGTATGGCACAGATACGCAGTATTTT	CASSQSAYGTDTQYF
TRBJ2-5	TRBD2	few	TRBV27	TGTGCCAGGACTATCCCGGGGGGGGAAGAGACCCAGTACTTC	CARTIPGGEETQYF
TRBJ2-2	NA	NA	TRBV9	TGTGCCAGCAGCGTGTCCGGGGACACCGGGGAGCTGTTTTTT	CASSVSGDTGELFF
TRBJ2-5	TRBD2	NA	TRBV19	TGTGCCAGTAGACTAGCGGGAGGTAATGGTGAGACCCAGTACTTC	CASRLAGGNGETQYF
TRBJ2-7	NA	few	TRBV7-9	TGTGCCAGCAGCTTCGCAGGGATCCACGAGCAGTACTTC	CASSFAGIHEQYF
TRBJ2-1	NA	NA	TRBV7-2	TGTGCCAGCAGCGAACACAGGCTTTACAATGAGCAGTTCTTC	CASSEHRLYNEQFF
TRBJ2-1	TRBD2	NA	TRBV4-2	TGTGCCAGCAGCCAAGATAGGGCGGGAGGGATCGATGAGCAGTTCTTC	CASSQDRAGGIDEQFF
TRBJ2-1	TRBD2	few	TRBV28	TGTGCCAGCAGATGGGGGAGGGAACATGAGCAGTTCTTC	CASRWGREHEQFF
TRBJ1-1	TRBD1	few	TRBV28	TGTGCCAGCAGTCCCCTGACAGGGCATCTCACTGAAGCTTTCTTT	CASSPLTGHLTEAFF
TRBJ2-1	TRBD1	NA	TRBV7-3	TGTGCCAGCAGCTTGGCAGGGGGCGAGCAGTTCTTC	CASSLAGGEQFF